The source of this T cell receptor (beta chain) is a study of shared clonotypes between healthy human individuals. The germline V gene encodes CDR1 MNHNY and CDR2 SVGAGI (reference sequence). The CDR3 loop spans 13 amino acids. Between the trimmed V and J ends, which lost 5 bases and 5 bases, there was a span of 12 bases. The repertoire was sequenced with immunoSEQ multiplex PCR; TCRdb's copy has only in-frame clones and lacks some. The table records more than 450,000 clones, 60% to 85% of them present only once. V usage is TRBV6-6 and J usage is TRBJ2-5; D gene ambiguous. The sequence was collected from a woman in her thirties or forties in good health. Some clones in this sample may be carry-over from other donors' samples. The sequencing input was PBMCs. The CDR3 sequence: CASSRTPRETQYF. CDR3 in DNA: TGTGCCAGCAGTCGGACCCCAAGGGAGACCCAGTACTTC.